This T cell receptor (beta chain) came from a study of patients and donors after allogeneic stem cell transplantation. In its sample, this clonotype was seen a few times. CDR1 SGHRS and CDR2 YFSETQ come from the germline V gene. The CDR3 runs to 15 residues. V lost 3 bases and J lost 7, with 20 bases in between. MiXCR was run by TCRdb on the RT-PCR reads, yielding one entry per CDR3 protein. The sample contains over 1,500 distinct CDR3 sequences, over 3.5% of which appear only once. The receptor was derived from a human donor who was either an allogeneic HSCT recipient or a stem cell or donor lymphocyte infusion donor (not recorded which). It is not recorded whose cells these are; they may come from a transplant donor. The sequenced material came from blood, either unsorted or a sorted T cell fraction (not recorded which). The rearrangement uses TRBV5-1 and TRBJ2-7; TRBD1 is a possible D gene (7 bases). CDR3: CASSSIPGQAGEQYF. The CDR3, as DNA: TGCGCCAGCAGCTCGATCCCCGGACAGGCGGGAGAGCAGTACTTC.